Listed here are 30 T cell receptor beta chains from one sample, sequenced in a study of radiotherapy plus CTLA-4 blockade in lung cancer. Sequencing was performed with immunoSEQ multiplex PCR; in TCRdb, only in-frame clones are kept and a portion is missing. Here the sample spans more than 90,000 clones, roughly four fifths being singletons. Sequenced material: peripheral blood, taken from a patient treated with radiotherapy plus ipilimumab. The receptors here all came from a human donor with non-small cell lung cancer that progressed on radiotherapy plus ipilimumab.

The chain uses TRBV2 and TRBJ2-3, with 8 bases identical to TRBD1. CDR1 and CDR2 from the germline V gene are SNHLY and FYNNEI. With V trimmed by 10 bases and J by 4 bases, 7 bases remained unmatched. CDR3 size: 13 residues. The CDR3 nucleotides read TGTGCCATGAGGGGACAGGTCGCAGATACGCAGTATTTT. Residues: CAMRGQVADTQYF.

The rearrangement uses TRBV7-9 and TRBJ2-7; a weak D match, TRBD2 (6 bases). CDR3 length: 12 residues. Germline CDR1 is SEHNR and CDR2 is FQNEAQ (reference sequence). V lost 7 bases, J lost 3 bases, and 10 bases lay in between. The CDR3 protein is CASNPGSYEQYF. Written as DNA, the CDR3 is TGTGCCAGCAACCCCGGGAGCTACGAGCAGTACTTC. The full variable domain, completed using reference TRBV7-9 and TRBJ2-7, is DTGVSQNPRHKITKRGQNVTFRCDPISEHNRLYWYRQTLGQGPEFLTYFQNEAQLEKSRLLSDRFSAERPKGSFSTLEIQRTEQGDSAMYLCASNPGSYEQYFGPGTRLTVT.

V usage is TRBV2 and J usage is TRBJ2-3; possible D gene TRBD2, 6 bases. Germline CDR1 SNHLY, CDR2 FYNNEI. This CDR3 comprises 14 residues. V was clipped by 6 bases and J by 3 bases, with 13 bases between them. CDR3 amino acids: CASRSGSGTDTQYF. The CDR3 DNA reads as TGTGCCAGCAGGTCCGGGAGCGGGACAGATACGCAGTATTTT.

In the case of this clone: The junction does not match germline at one end; this may be a read error. The sample has other DNA sequences that encode this CDR3 too. V gene TRBV20-1 combines with J gene TRBJ2-3, with unresolved D. The CDR3 length is 11 residues. Germline lookup yields CDR1 DFQATT and CDR2 SNEGSKA (reference sequence). CDR3 DNA sequence: TGCAGTGCGAGAGATACAGATACGCAGTATTTT. It encodes CSARDTDTQYF.

The chain has TRBV5-1 and TRBJ1-4; TRBD1 aligns across 7 bases. CDR3 length: 15 amino acids. Germline values: CDR1 SGHRS, CDR2 YFSETQ. V was pared by 4 bases and J by 4 bases, with 7 bases of the junction left unmatched. The CDR3 bases are TGCGCCAGCAGCCCCCGACAGGGCTTTAATGAAAAACTGTTTTTT. Translated, it gives CASSPRQGFNEKLFF.

This clone showed up just once. V usage is TRBV30 and J usage is TRBJ1-1, with D unresolved. The germline V and J ends were trimmed by 4 bases and 2 bases, with 17 bases remaining between them. CDR3 length: 15 residues. Germline V gene data show CDR1 as GTSNPN and CDR2 as SVGIG (reference sequence). CDR3 amino acids: CAWTSLIRSNTEAFF. The CDR3 DNA reads as TGTGCCTGGACAAGCCTAATAAGAAGTAACACTGAAGCTTTCTTT.

This clone was picked up one time. This chain connects TRBV12-2 to TRBJ2-3; the table's D call of TRBD2 was not tested on the DNA. TRBV12-2 is a documented pseudogene. The CDR3 contains 10 residues. The CDR3 DNA reads TGTGCAAGTGGCGGAGATACGCAGTATTTT. Its protein product is CASGGDTQYF.

As DNA, the CDR3 is TGCAGTGGCGGCACAGATACGCAGTATTTT. This gives the protein CSGGTDTQYF. V usage is TRBV20-1 and J usage is TRBJ2-3; D not certain. The CDR3 totals 10 residues. The V end was cut by 7 bases, the J end by 1 base, with 3 bases between. Looked up from germline, CDR1 is DFQATT and CDR2 is SNEGSKA (reference sequence).

This chain connects TRBV6-5 to TRBJ2-5, with D perhaps TRBD2 (6 bases). The CDR3 has 15 amino acids. The V end lost 0 bases, the J end lost 4 bases, and 12 bases lay between the germline ends. The V gene's germline CDR1 is MNHEY and CDR2 SVGAGI. The CDR3 protein is CASSYSILTRETQYF. The CDR3, as DNA: TGTGCCAGCAGTTACTCGATTTTGACTAGAGAGACCCAGTACTTC.

The table lists this clone with a few counts. V gene TRBV7-6 combines with J gene TRBJ2-7; D is unresolved. V lost 3 bases to trimming and J lost 4 bases, with 10 bases between them. Germline lookup yields CDR1 SGHVS and CDR2 FNYEAQ. This CDR3 spans 13 amino acids. Written as DNA, the CDR3 is TGTGCCAGCAGCTTTGGCACCACGTACGAGCAGTACTTC. Protein product: CASSFGTTYEQYF.

The chain is built from TRBV6-1 and TRBJ2-1, with D perhaps matching TRBD2 (5 bases). Germline lookup yields CDR1 MNHNS and CDR2 SASEGT. V was trimmed by 6 bases and J by 2 bases, leaving 5 bases between them. The CDR3 sequence is 12 residues long. The CDR3 protein is CASRTTYNEQFF. The CDR3 bases are TGTGCCAGCAGGACTACCTACAATGAGCAGTTCTTC.

V is TRBV6-4 and J is TRBJ1-2; 8 bases align to TRBD1. V lost 3 bases and J lost 9; bases outside the gene matches: 9. In germline, CDR1 is MRHNA, CDR2 SNTAGT. The CDR3 spans 14 residues. Here the CDR3 reads CASSERDRSLRYTF. As DNA, the CDR3 is TGTGCCAGCAGTGAAAGGGACAGGAGCCTTCGCTACACCTTC.

V usage is TRBV6-6 and J usage is TRBJ1-2; 7 bases map to TRBD1. There are 15 residues in the CDR3. V was clipped by 0 bases and J by 8 bases; unmatched bases: 9. Germline loops: CDR1 MNHNY, CDR2 SVGAGI (reference sequence). CDR3 sequence: CASSYSADRVGGYTF. The CDR3, as DNA: TGTGCCAGCAGTTACTCGGCCGACAGGGTGGGCGGCTACACCTTC.

The chain is built from TRBV5-1 and TRBJ1-1; 9 nucleotides line up with TRBD1. J was trimmed by 0 bases and V by 5 bases; bases with no gene match: 5. Germline V lookup: CDR1 SGHRS, CDR2 YFSETQ. The length of the CDR3 is 15 residues. The CDR3 bases are TGCGCCAGCAGTAAGACAGGGGGAATGAACACTGAAGCTTTCTTT. This translates into CASSKTGGMNTEAFF.

This chain links TRBV6-1 with TRBJ2-3; the D gene is possibly TRBD1 (6 bases). This CDR3 spans 13 amino acids. Germline V gene lookup returns CDR1 MNHNS and CDR2 SASEGT. Trimming took 7 bases from V and 9 from J, leaving 17 bases between them. CDR3 residues: CASKDPTGRTQYF. CDR3 DNA sequence: TGTGCCAGCAAGGACCCTACAGGGAGAACGCAGTATTTT.

This chain links TRBV5-4 with TRBJ2-4; D gene ambiguous. This CDR3 is 15 amino acids long. Deletions cut 0 bases from V and 7 bases from J, with 14 bases between. CDR1 is SGHNT and CDR2 is YYREEE in the germline V gene (reference sequence). In nucleotides, the CDR3 is TGTGCCAGCAGCTTGGATGTCGGCCACGGGAACATTCAGTACTTC. Translated: CASSLDVGHGNIQYF.

A word on this clone: The sample contains more than one DNA sequence encoding this CDR3. The V gene is TRBV19, the J gene TRBJ2-1; no definite D call. Deletions cut 1 base from V and 4 bases from J, with 14 bases between. CDR1 and CDR2 (germline): LNHDA, SQIVND (reference sequence). The CDR3 length is 16 residues. CDR3 sequence: CASSIVPGGSYNEQFF. CDR3 DNA sequence: TGTGCCAGTAGTATAGTTCCAGGCGGCTCGTACAATGAGCAGTTCTTC.

V gene TRBV5-4 combines with J gene TRBJ2-1, with D tentatively TRBD2 (6 bases). V lost 4 bases to trimming and J lost 7 bases, with 12 bases between them. Germline V lookup: CDR1 SGHNT, CDR2 YYREEE (reference sequence). This CDR3 comprises 13 residues. CDR3 loop: CASSPPSGNEQFF. In DNA, the CDR3 is TGTGCCAGCAGCCCTCCAAGCGGGAATGAGCAGTTCTTC. Filled out from reference TRBV5-4 and TRBJ2-1, the complete variable domain reads ETGVTQSPTHLIKTRGQQVTLRCSSQSGHNTVSWYQQALGQGPQFIFQYYREEENGRGNFPPRFSGLQFPNYSSELNVNALELDDSALYLCASSPPSGNEQFFGPGTRLTVL.

The gene calls are TRBV28 and TRBJ2-1; 10 bases line up with TRBD2. V lost 6 bases, J lost 5 bases, and 7 bases stayed unmatched. The CDR3 consists of 15 residues. In germline, CDR1 is MDHEN, CDR2 SYDVKM. For the CDR3, the DNA is TGTGCCAGCAGCCGAGCGGGAGGGCCTAACAATGAGCAGTTCTTC. Translated, it gives CASSRAGGPNNEQFF.

Regarding this clone: This sample includes further DNA sequences coding for the same CDR3. The chain couples TRBV27 to TRBJ1-1; D is unresolved. Germline V gene lookup returns CDR1 MNHEY and CDR2 SMNVEV (reference sequence). Trimming removed 0 bases from V and 1 base from J, with 3 bases in between. The CDR3 loop spans 13 amino acids. CDR3: CASSLSRNTEAFF. The DNA for the CDR3 is TGTGCCAGCAGTTTATCCAGGAACACTGAAGCTTTCTTT.

The chain links TRBV6-4 to TRBJ2-1; the match to TRBD2 covers 9 bases. The V gene's germline CDR1 is MRHNA and CDR2 SNTAGT. V lost 8 bases to trimming and J lost 9 bases; unmatched junction nucleotides: 5. This CDR3 is 12 amino acids long. This chain's CDR3 is CASRPAGGEQFF. The CDR3 DNA reads TGTGCCAGCCGCCCAGCGGGAGGTGAGCAGTTCTTC.

CDR3 sequence (DNA): TGTGCCAGCAGCCCCGGTAGGGACACTGAAGCTTTCTTT. As protein: CASSPGRDTEAFF. The gene calls are TRBV7-3 and TRBJ1-1; D gene ambiguous. The CDR3 is 13 residues long. Trimming removed 5 bases from V and 3 bases from J, with 10 bases in between. Germline CDR1 reads SGHTA; CDR2 reads FQGTGA.

The chain carries TRBV5-1 and TRBJ2-1, with TRBD2 matching 7 bases. This CDR3 has 15 amino acids. Per germline, CDR1 SGHRS and CDR2 YFSETQ. Trimming cost V 6 bases and J 7 bases; bases outside gene matches: 13. The CDR3 nucleotides read TGCGCCAGCACCAATTTGGGGGAGGGAACGAATGAGCAGTTCTTC. Its protein product is CASTNLGEGTNEQFF.

The rearrangement joins TRBV6-5 to TRBJ2-5; 7 bases fit TRBD1. V trimming: 6 bases; J trimming: 4 bases; junction bases outside the gene matches: 5. The CDR3 totals 13 residues. CDR1 is MNHEY and CDR2 is SVGAGI in the germline V gene. This chain's CDR3 is CASRQQGSETQYF. The CDR3 coding sequence is TGTGCCAGCAGACAACAGGGGTCAGAGACCCAGTACTTC.

The rearrangement links TRBV7-6 to TRBJ2-5, with D possibly being TRBD1 (6 bases). There are 13 residues in the CDR3. The germline gives CDR1 SGHVS, CDR2 FNYEAQ. V gave up 4 bases and J gave up 4 bases, with 10 bases separating them. The CDR3 spells CASSSGHLETQYF. In nucleotides, the CDR3 is TGTGCCAGCAGCTCGGGACATTTAGAGACCCAGTACTTC.

This chain connects TRBV29-1 to TRBJ2-7; a possible D gene is TRBD2 (5 bases). The CDR3 is made up of 14 amino acids. The germline V gene encodes CDR1 SQVTM and CDR2 ANQGSEA. V lost 4 bases, J lost 5 bases, and 18 bases lay in between. The CDR3 DNA is TGCAGCGTTGGAGGGCTTTTAGGGATCCACGAGCAGTACTTC. Its protein product is CSVGGLLGIHEQYF.

The chain joins TRBV28 to TRBJ2-7; weak D call: TRBD2 (6 bases). V was pared by 4 bases and J by 4 bases, with 14 bases between. The CDR3 has 14 residues. Per germline, CDR1 MDHEN and CDR2 SYDVKM. The CDR3 DNA follows: TGTGCCAGCAGTTCCTCCCCGCGGGGTTACGAGCAGTACGTC. Translating it yields CASSSSPRGYEQYV.

This chain uses TRBV6-1 with TRBJ2-7, with D maybe TRBD1 (6 bases). Germline loops: CDR1 MNHNS, CDR2 SASEGT. V lost 5 bases and J lost 3, with 14 bases in between. The CDR3 sequence is 14 residues long. CDR3 in DNA: TGTGCCAGCAGTAAACAACAGGGAAACTACGAGCAGTACTTC. This sequence encodes CASSKQQGNYEQYF.

The chain employs TRBV5-1 and TRBJ2-7; a weak D match, TRBD2 (6 bases). The CDR3 is made up of 18 amino acids. The V and J ends lost 0 bases and 2 bases respectively, with 21 bases between them. Germline V gene sequence: CDR1 SGHRS, CDR2 YFSETQ. The CDR3 DNA follows: TGCGCCAGCAGCTTGGACGACAAGGGGAGGACTGATCCCTACGAGCAGTACGTC. Its translation: CASSLDDKGRTDPYEQYV.

The chain combines TRBV7-2 with TRBJ2-7; 7 nucleotides line up with TRBD2. The CDR3 consists of 18 residues. Germline CDR1 SGHTA, CDR2 FQGNSA. J gave up 1 base and V 5 bases, and 17 bases lay outside the gene matches. The CDR3 sequence: CASSLGVWGGPRSYEQYF. CDR3 nucleotide sequence: TGTGCCAGCAGCCTGGGGGTTTGGGGGGGACCCCGTTCCTACGAGCAGTACTTC.